This TCR beta chain was retrieved from a study of T cell changes during pregnancy in multiple sclerosis. The table came from immunoSEQ multiplex PCR; TCRdb's copy has only in-frame clones and leaves some out. The data contain 85,000 to 100,000 clones, over 80% of them seen just once; the ten biggest clones take up roughly 3%. Per germline, CDR1 MDHEN and CDR2 SYDVKM. The CDR3 extends over 12 amino acids. The ends were cut back, 5 bases at V and 6 bases at J, with 9 bases in the middle. The sequence was collected from a female donor with multiple sclerosis, enrolled in a pregnancy study. The gene calls are TRBV28 and TRBJ2-3; perhaps TRBD2 as D (6 bases). The source was peripheral blood, collected in the first trimester of pregnancy. The CDR3 sequence: CASSGLMDTQYF. For the CDR3, the DNA is TGTGCCAGCAGTGGACTAATGGATACGCAGTATTTT.